The T cell receptor beta chain described here comes from a study of response to subunit inactivated influenza vaccine. Study observations and caveats: The authors offered the suggestion that each seasonal influenza vaccination recruits few new T cells.

This CDR3 region has 15 residues. From germline, CDR1 is SGHVS and CDR2 FQNEAQ. The junction had 6 bases not matched to a gene; V was cut back by 0 bases and J by 8 bases. TCRdb re-derived calls from the RT-PCR reads in MiXCR, one entry per CDR3 protein. This sample has more than 600,000 distinct CDR3 sequences, with around 18% found just once. Points on this clonotype: The antigen is unknown.

The specimen comprised PBMCs from blood, sampled less than 6 days after vaccination. The sequence was obtained from a man over 45 who received an inactivated influenza vaccine. The chain carries TRBV7-8 and TRBJ2-1; TRBD1 matches 8 bases. The CDR3 coding sequence is TGTGCCAGCAGCTTAGCCCCCGGACAGGGCTATGAGCAGTTCTTC. This codes for CASSLAPGQGYEQFF.